What follows is one TCR beta chain and its context. The target antigen is unknown. This specimen belongs to a study of cytomegalovirus exposure and HLA in healthy donors. Findings and limits, study-wide: The study put 150 to 200 TCR beta chains on its list as cytomegalovirus-associated.

Trimming removed 0 bases at V and 0 bases at J, with 13 bases between. CDR3 length: 16 amino acids. Germline V gene lookup returns CDR1 SGHRS and CDR2 YFSETQ. Generated by immunoSEQ multiplex PCR, the TCRdb table keeps only in-frame clones and is missing some. This repertoire shows some 140,000 clones, roughly 79% found once; its top ten account for about 27%. This TCR came from a man aged 25-45 years in good health and CMV-seropositive. Sequences were obtained from PBMCs. The chain links TRBV5-1 to TRBJ2-7, with TRBD2 as a possible D gene (6 bases). The CDR3 nucleotides are TGCGCCAGCAGCTTGGGTGGCGGGGCCACCTCCTACGAGCAGTACTTC. Its protein product is CASSLGGGATSYEQYF.